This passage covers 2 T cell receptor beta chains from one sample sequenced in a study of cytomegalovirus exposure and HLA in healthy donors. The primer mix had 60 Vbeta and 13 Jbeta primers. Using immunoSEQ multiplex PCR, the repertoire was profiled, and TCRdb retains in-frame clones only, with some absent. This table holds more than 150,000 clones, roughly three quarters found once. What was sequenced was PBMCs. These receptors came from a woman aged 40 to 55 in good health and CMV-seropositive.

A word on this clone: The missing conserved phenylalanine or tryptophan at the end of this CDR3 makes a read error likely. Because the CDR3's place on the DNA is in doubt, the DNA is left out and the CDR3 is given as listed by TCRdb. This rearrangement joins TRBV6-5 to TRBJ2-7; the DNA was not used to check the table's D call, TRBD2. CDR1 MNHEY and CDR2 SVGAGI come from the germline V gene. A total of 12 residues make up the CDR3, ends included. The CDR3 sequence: CASSYSRAAPVI.

Written as DNA, the CDR3 is TGTGCCAGCTCAACGGGACAAAAAGAATCTGGGGCCAACGTCCTGACTTTC. Amino acids: CASSTGQKESGANVLTF. V gene TRBV18 combines with J gene TRBJ2-6, with D maybe TRBD1 (6 bases). Between the trimmed V and J ends, which lost 5 bases and 1 base, there was a span of 15 bases. The CDR3 runs to 17 residues. Germline-derived CDR1 and CDR2 are KGHSH and LQKENI.